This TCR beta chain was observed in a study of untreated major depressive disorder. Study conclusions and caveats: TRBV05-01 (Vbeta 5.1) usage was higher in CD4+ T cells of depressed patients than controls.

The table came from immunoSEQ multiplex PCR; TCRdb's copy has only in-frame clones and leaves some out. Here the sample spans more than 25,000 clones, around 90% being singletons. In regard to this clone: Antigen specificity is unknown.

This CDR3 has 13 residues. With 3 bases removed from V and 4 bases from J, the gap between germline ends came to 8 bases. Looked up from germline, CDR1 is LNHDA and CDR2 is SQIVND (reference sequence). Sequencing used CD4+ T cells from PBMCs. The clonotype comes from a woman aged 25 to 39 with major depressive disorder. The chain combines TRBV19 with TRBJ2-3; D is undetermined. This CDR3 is CASSIGYADTQYF. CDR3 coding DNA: TGTGCCAGTAGTATTGGCTATGCAGATACGCAGTATTTT.